This T cell receptor beta chain was obtained from a study of post-analysis software for immune sequencing data. General observations from the study: For normalized Chao1 diversity, multiple sclerosis patients scored significantly lower than controls did. Patients showed TRBV5-6, TRBV5-1 and TRBV20-1 among roughly 5 TRBV segments more frequent than in controls.

Unique molecular identifiers were carried by the TCR beta cDNA libraries. The authors obtained approximately 540,000 cDNA molecules from roughly 1.1 to 9.2 million T cells. TCRdb itself ran the PCR reads through MiXCR, one entry per CDR3 protein. The repertoire holds 450,000 to 650,000 distinct CDR3 sequences, roughly 45% seen once, with over 1.5% in the top ten. Trimming took 10 bases from V and 7 from J, leaving 20 bases between them. Germline CDR1 ENHRY, CDR2 SYGVKD. The CDR3 is 13 residues long. A few counts support this clonotype. The antigen remains unidentified. This clonotype originated in a girl aged 10 to 17 with multiple sclerosis. V is TRBV10-3 and J is TRBJ2-7, with D maybe TRBD1 (7 bases). The sample consisted of blood. As DNA, the CDR3 is TGTGCCAGCGGGACAGTCCTAAATTCAGAGCAGTACTTC. Translated, it gives CASGTVLNSEQYF.